This T cell receptor beta chain comes out of a study of T cells in pancreatic ductal adenocarcinoma. Study-level findings and limits: The resected pancreatic cancer cohort was biased toward the minority with early-stage disease.

V lost 0 bases and J 2 bases, leaving 7 bases between the germline ends. Germline values: CDR1 SGHRS, CDR2 YFSETQ. CDR3 size: 14 residues. Selected pancreatic ductal adenocarcinoma patients had undergone surgery without neoadjuvant therapy. This table comes from immunoSEQ multiplex PCR, and its TCRdb copy is limited to in-frame clones, with some not included. The sample records roughly 100,000 clones, roughly 95% being singletons. Worth noting for this clone: The antigen remains undetermined.

Sequenced material: PBMCs. The chain uses TRBV5-1 and TRBJ2-3, with D possibly matching TRBD2 (5 bases). The sequence was collected from a human donor with pancreatic ductal adenocarcinoma. The CDR3 DNA sequence: TGCGCCAGCAGCTTGGGAGGGCCCACAGATACGCAGTATTTT. Protein: CASSLGGPTDTQYF.